This T cell receptor beta chain was obtained from a study of blood T cell repertoires in COVID-19 (dated by TCRdb to 2020 to 2021). For the study in its entirety: The collaborator samples originated in the United States, Italy and Spain and spanned the acute and convalescent phases of COVID-19. The prospective study material was composed of cDNA or gDNA derived from T cells, B-cell-depleted T cells, or PBMCs. Subjects who had been exposed to COVID-19, were actively infected with it, or had recovered from it provided the deeply sampled blood TCRbeta repertoires that made up the dataset. A freely available public database, intended as a resource for researchers studying the immune response to SARS-CoV-2, is where the repertoires were released. Samples came from the ongoing ImmuneRACE study (first 160 participants) plus 1,254 subjects from 6 global collaborators. The sample metadata nearly always contained a de-identified subject ID, COVID-19 status, age in years and sex. Where HLA class I and class II types were available, the types were taken from metadata supplied by the sample provider, not from assay-based typing.

This clone was recorded only once. Its antigen is not yet known. No qualities accompany the bases; no much larger clone lies one base away. TCRbeta CDR3 regions were amplified from genomic DNA using the immunoSEQ Assay, a bias-controlled multiplex PCR. The paper's data handling went like this. Within the assay, amplification of reference gene primers was used to estimate how many nucleated cells each sample contained. Sequence reads were collapsed and filtered to measure the absolute abundance of every unique TCRbeta CDR3 rearrangement. For each sample, productive Simpson clonality was calculated as the square root of Simpson's diversity index across productive rearrangements. In its TCRdb copy, this immuneACCESS table keeps in-frame sequences only and misses some clones. Where compared with another copy, unresolved V genes explain less than half of these, and the others have no known cause. That table furnishes V, J and clone size, whereas the DNA furnished D and trimming. For this sample the table gives 150,000 to 200,000 clones, of which 80% were detected only once. The ten biggest clones cover around 6% of the sample.

V lost 2 bases and J lost 7 bases, and the count of bases not matched to a germline gene is 5. CDR1 is given as KGHDR and CDR2 as SFDVKD, both from the germline V gene. From cysteine to phenylalanine, the CDR3 is 14 amino acids long. Solely the CDR3 DNA is kept, with 42 bases framed from the first base. In the prospective study, participants were roughly 18 to 100 years old, resided in 24 geographic areas of the United States, and were enrolled through a virtual design. Cohort assignment in the prospective study relied on participant-reported clinical history from a screening survey and a study questionnaire. ImmuneRACE Cohort 3 recovered participants were defined by two consecutive negative NP/OP PCR tests, healthcare professional clearance, or symptom resolution. In the prospective study, mobile phlebotomists collected whole blood, serum and a nasopharyngeal or oropharyngeal swab from each participant. Over a roughly 2-month period, participants in the prospective study had the option of providing additional blood draws and questionnaires. Blood samples from the prospective study were shipped frozen or at room temperature prior to DNA extraction.

Broader findings and caveats from the paper: How much clinical and demographic metadata was included differed by source and by participant, and the metadata was provided uncurated.

The clonotype comes from a middle-aged man who had recovered from COVID-19. Here the chain combines TRBV24-1 and TRBJ1-2; the junction holds 8 bases that match TRBD1. The sample was PBMCs or T cells enriched from blood (not recorded which). This receptor carries the CDR3 CATSDYDRGFGYTF. The DNA reads as follows: TGTGCCACCAGTGATTACGACAGGGGATTTGGCTACACCTTC.